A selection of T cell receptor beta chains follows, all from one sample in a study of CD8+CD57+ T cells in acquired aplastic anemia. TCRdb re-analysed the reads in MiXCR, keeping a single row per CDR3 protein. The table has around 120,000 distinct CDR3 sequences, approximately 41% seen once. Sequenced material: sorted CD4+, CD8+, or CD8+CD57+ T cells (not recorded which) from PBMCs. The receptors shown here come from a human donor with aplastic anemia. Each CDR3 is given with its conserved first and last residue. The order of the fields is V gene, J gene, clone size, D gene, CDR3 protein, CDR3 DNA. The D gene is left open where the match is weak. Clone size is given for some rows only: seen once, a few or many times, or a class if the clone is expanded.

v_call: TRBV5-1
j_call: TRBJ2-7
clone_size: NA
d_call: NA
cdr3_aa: CASSWGRSSYEQYF
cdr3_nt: TGCGCCAGCAGCTGGGGACGGAGCTCCTACGAGCAGTACTTC

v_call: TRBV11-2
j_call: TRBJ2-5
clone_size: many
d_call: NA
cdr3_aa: CASSISRARETQYF
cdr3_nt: TGTGCCAGCAGCATAAGCCGGGCCCGAGAGACCCAGTACTTC

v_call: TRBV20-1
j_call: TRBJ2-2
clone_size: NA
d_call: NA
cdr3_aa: CSARPSSRIAGELFF
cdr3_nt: TGCAGTGCTAGGCCCTCCTCCCGGATTGCCGGGGAGCTGTTTTTT

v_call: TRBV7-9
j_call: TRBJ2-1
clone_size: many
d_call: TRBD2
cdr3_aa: CASSLTRTSVTYNEQFF
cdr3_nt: TGTGCCAGCAGCTTAACCCGGACTAGCGTAACCTACAATGAGCAGTTCTTC

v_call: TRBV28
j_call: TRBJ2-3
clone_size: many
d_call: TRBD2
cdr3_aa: CASSSTSGGTDTQYF
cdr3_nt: TGTGCCAGCAGCTCCACTAGCGGGGGCACAGATACGCAGTATTTT

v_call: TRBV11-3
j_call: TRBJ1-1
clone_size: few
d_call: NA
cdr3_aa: CASSLVGDAEAFF
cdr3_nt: TGTGCCAGCAGCTTAGTAGGGGACGCTGAAGCTTTCTTT

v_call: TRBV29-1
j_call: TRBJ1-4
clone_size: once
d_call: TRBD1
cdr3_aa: CSVEGDRAEKLFF
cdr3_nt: TGCAGCGTTGAAGGGGACAGGGCTGAAAAACTGTTTTTT

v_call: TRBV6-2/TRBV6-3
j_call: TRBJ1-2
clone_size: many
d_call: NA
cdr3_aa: CASSKGNYGYTF
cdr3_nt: TGTGCCAGCAGCAAAGGCAACTATGGCTACACCTTC

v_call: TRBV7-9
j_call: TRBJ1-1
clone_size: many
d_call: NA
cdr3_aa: CASSPWTPGGDTEAFF
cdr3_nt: TGTGCCAGCAGCCCTTGGACACCCGGAGGGGACACTGAAGCTTTCTTT

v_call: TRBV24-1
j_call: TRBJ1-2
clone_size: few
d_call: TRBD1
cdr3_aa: CATSDGTGAGYTF
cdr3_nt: TGTGCCACCAGTGATGGGACAGGGGCTGGCTACACCTTC

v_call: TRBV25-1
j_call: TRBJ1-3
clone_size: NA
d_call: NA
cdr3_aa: CASSEFGTSIYF
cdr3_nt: TGTGCCAGCAGTGAATTTGGGACGTCCATATATTTT

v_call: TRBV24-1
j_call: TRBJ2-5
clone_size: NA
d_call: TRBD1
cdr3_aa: CATSDHRDRETQYF
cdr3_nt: TGTGCCACCAGTGATCACCGGGACAGAGAGACCCAGTACTTC

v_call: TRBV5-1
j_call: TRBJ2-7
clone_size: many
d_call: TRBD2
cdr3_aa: CASSPAGRGYEQYF
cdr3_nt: TGCGCCAGCAGCCCAGCAGGGAGGGGCTACGAGCAGTACTTC

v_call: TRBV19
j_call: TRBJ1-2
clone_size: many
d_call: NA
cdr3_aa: CASSLQGKGGYTF
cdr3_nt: TGTGCCAGTAGCCTTCAGGGGAAAGGAGGCTACACCTTC

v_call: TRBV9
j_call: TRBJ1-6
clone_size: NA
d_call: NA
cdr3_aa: CASSGGSYNSPLHF
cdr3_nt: TGTGCCAGCAGCGGGGGGAGTTATAATTCACCCCTCCACTTT

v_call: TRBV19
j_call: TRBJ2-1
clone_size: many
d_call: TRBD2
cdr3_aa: CASSIRTSGGSGEQFF
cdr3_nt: TGTGCCAGTAGTATTCGGACTAGCGGGGGGTCAGGGGAGCAGTTCTTC

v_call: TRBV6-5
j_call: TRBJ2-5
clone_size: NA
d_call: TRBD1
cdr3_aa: CASSSTDRGDETQYF
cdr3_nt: TGTGCCAGCAGTTCGACGGACAGGGGAGATGAGACCCAGTACTTC

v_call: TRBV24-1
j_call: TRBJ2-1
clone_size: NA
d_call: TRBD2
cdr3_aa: CATSVGGSSYNEQFF
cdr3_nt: TGTGCCACCAGTGTAGGCGGGAGCTCCTACAATGAGCAGTTCTTC

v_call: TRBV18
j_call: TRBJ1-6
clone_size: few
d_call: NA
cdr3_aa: CASSPLSVNSPLHF
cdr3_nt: TGTGCCAGCTCACCTCTCAGCGTGAATTCACCCCTCCACTTT

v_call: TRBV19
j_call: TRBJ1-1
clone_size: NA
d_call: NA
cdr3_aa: CASSIVSGAEAFF
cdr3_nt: TGTGCCAGTAGTATAGTCTCCGGCGCTGAAGCTTTCTTT

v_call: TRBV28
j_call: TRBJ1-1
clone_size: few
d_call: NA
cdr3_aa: CASMKQGRSTEAFF
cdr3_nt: TGTGCCAGCATGAAACAGGGCAGGAGCACTGAAGCTTTCTTT

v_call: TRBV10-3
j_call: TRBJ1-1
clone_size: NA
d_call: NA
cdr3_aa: CAISGRGGRNTEAFF
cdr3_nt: TGTGCCATCAGTGGACGGGGCGGGAGAAACACTGAAGCTTTCTTT

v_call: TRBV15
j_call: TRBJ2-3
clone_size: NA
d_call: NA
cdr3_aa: CATSRDFHTQYF
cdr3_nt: TGTGCCACCAGCAGAGATTTCCATACGCAGTATTTT

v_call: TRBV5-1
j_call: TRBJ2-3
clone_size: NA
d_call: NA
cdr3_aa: CASSLEREDTQYF
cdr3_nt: TGCGCCAGCAGCTTGGAGAGGGAAGATACGCAGTATTTT

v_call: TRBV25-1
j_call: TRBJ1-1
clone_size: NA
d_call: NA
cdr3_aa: CASSEYSEGEAFF
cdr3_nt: TGTGCCAGCAGTGAATATAGTGAAGGTGAAGCTTTCTTT

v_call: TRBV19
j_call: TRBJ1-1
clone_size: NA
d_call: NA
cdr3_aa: CASSSRDQGYTEAFF
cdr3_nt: TGTGCCAGTAGCTCCCGGGATCAAGGGTACACTGAAGCTTTCTTT

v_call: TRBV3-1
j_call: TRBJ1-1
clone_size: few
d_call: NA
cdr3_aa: CASSQDRREAFF
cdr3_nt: TGTGCCAGCAGCCAGGACCGACGCGAAGCTTTCTTT

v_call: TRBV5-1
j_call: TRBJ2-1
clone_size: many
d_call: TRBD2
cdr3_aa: CASSLLLAGHNEQFF
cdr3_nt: TGCGCCAGCAGCTTGCTGCTAGCGGGGCACAATGAGCAGTTCTTC

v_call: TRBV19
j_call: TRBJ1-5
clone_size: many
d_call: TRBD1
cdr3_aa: CATSGGGGGNQPQHF
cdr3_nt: TGTGCCACCTCAGGGGGGGGAGGAGGCAATCAGCCCCAGCATTTT

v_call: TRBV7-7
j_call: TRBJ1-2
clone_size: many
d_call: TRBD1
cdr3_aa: CASSLGQGAAIAF
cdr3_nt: TGTGCTAGCAGCTTAGGGCAGGGGGCAGCCATCGCCTTC

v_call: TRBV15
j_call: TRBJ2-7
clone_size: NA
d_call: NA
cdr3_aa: CATSRNPAYEQYF
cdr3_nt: TGTGCCACCAGCAGAAACCCCGCGTACGAGCAGTACTTC

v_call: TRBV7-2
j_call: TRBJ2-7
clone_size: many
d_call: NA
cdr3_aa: CASSLQGLQYEQYF
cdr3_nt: TGTGCCAGCAGCTTACAGGGGTTACAGTACGAGCAGTACTTC